The rows below give T cell receptor beta chains drawn from one sample of a study of OX40 agonist ivuxolimab in advanced cancers. The table came from immunoSEQ multiplex PCR; TCRdb's copy has only in-frame clones and leaves some out. The sample shows more than 75,000 clones, around 80% of them seen only once. The source was CD4+ or CD8+ T cells sorted from blood, collected in a trial of the OX40 agonist ivuxolimab. These receptors came from an adult with an advanced solid tumor such as melanoma, head and neck, liver or kidney cancer. Each CDR3 is given with its conserved first and last residue. The D gene is left open where the match is weak. The size field is filled for only some rows; it gives once, few, many or a size class.

D gene: -; V gene: TRBV5-4; clone size: -; J gene: TRBJ1-1; CDR3 protein: CASSPIGKRNTEAFF; CDR3 DNA: TGTGCCAGCAGCCCTATCGGAAAGAGGAACACTGAAGCTTTCTTT
D gene: -; V gene: TRBV19; clone size: -; J gene: TRBJ2-5; CDR3 protein: CASSRAHAETQYF; CDR3 DNA: TGTGCCAGTAGTAGGGCTCACGCCGAGACCCAGTACTTC
D gene: -; V gene: TRBV19; clone size: -; J gene: TRBJ1-1; CDR3 protein: CASSLGNTEAFF; CDR3 DNA: TGTGCCAGTAGTCTGGGGAACACTGAAGCTTTCTTT
D gene: -; V gene: TRBV11-2; clone size: -; J gene: TRBJ2-7; CDR3 protein: CASSPDYVSEQYF; CDR3 DNA: TGCGCCAGCAGCCCAGACTACGTTTCCGAGCAGTACTTC
D gene: -; V gene: TRBV19; clone size: -; J gene: TRBJ2-1; CDR3 protein: CASSTIAGQSSYNEQFF; CDR3 DNA: TGTGCCAGTAGTACCATCGCGGGACAAAGCTCCTACAATGAGCAGTTCTTC
D gene: TRBD2; V gene: TRBV2; clone size: -; J gene: TRBJ2-1; CDR3 protein: CATIRRTSGRISSYNEQFF; CDR3 DNA: TGTGCCACCATCCGGAGGACTAGCGGAAGAATAAGCTCCTACAATGAGCAGTTCTTC
D gene: -; V gene: TRBV7-9; clone size: -; J gene: TRBJ2-7; CDR3 protein: CASSSLHSYEQYF; CDR3 DNA: TGTGCCAGCAGCTCCCTGCACTCTTACGAGCAGTACTTC
D gene: -; V gene: TRBV7-3; clone size: -; J gene: TRBJ1-2; CDR3 protein: CASSFTTGYYGYTF; CDR3 DNA: TGTGCCAGCAGCTTCACGACAGGATACTATGGCTACACCTTC
D gene: -; V gene: TRBV7-3; clone size: -; J gene: TRBJ2-5; CDR3 protein: CASSRDLGETQYF; CDR3 DNA: TGTGCCAGCAGCCGGGACTTGGGAGAGACCCAGTACTTC
D gene: TRBD1; V gene: TRBV7-2; clone size: -; J gene: TRBJ2-7; CDR3 protein: CASSLGGTDYEQYF; CDR3 DNA: TGTGCCAGCAGCTTAGGGGGGACAGACTACGAGCAGTACTTC
D gene: TRBD1; V gene: TRBV28; clone size: -; J gene: TRBJ1-1; CDR3 protein: CASSFQGALTEAFF; CDR3 DNA: TGTGCCAGCAGTTTTCAGGGGGCGCTCACTGAAGCTTTCTTT
D gene: -; V gene: TRBV28; clone size: -; J gene: TRBJ1-1; CDR3 protein: CASSLLEEGKGKTEAFF; CDR3 DNA: TGTGCCAGCAGTTTATTGGAGGAGGGGAAGGGGAAGACTGAAGCTTTCTTT
D gene: -; V gene: TRBV11-2; clone size: -; J gene: TRBJ2-5; CDR3 protein: CASSPHGETQYF; CDR3 DNA: TGTGCCAGCAGCCCCCATGGAGAGACCCAGTACTTC
D gene: TRBD1; V gene: TRBV6-5; clone size: once; J gene: TRBJ2-7; CDR3 protein: CASSPGQGFYEQYF; CDR3 DNA: TGTGCCAGCAGTCCGGGACAGGGGTTTTACGAGCAGTACTTC
D gene: -; V gene: TRBV28; clone size: -; J gene: TRBJ2-1; CDR3 protein: CATNPPGGLYNEQFF; CDR3 DNA: TGTGCCACCAACCCGCCGGGGGGCCTTTACAATGAGCAGTTCTTC
D gene: -; V gene: TRBV27; clone size: few; J gene: TRBJ1-5; CDR3 protein: CASSLFRDQPQHF; CDR3 DNA: TGTGCCAGCAGTTTATTCAGGGACCAGCCCCAGCATTTT
D gene: -; V gene: TRBV2; clone size: once; J gene: TRBJ2-2; CDR3 protein: CASSVAPASRTGELFF; CDR3 DNA: TGTGCCAGCAGTGTAGCTCCGGCTAGCAGGACCGGGGAGCTGTTTTTT
D gene: -; V gene: TRBV2; clone size: -; J gene: TRBJ1-1; CDR3 protein: CASSEAGLRTGTEAFF; CDR3 DNA: TGTGCCAGCAGTGAAGCGGGCCTCAGGACGGGGACTGAAGCTTTCTTT
D gene: TRBD1; V gene: TRBV2; clone size: once; J gene: TRBJ1-4; CDR3 protein: CASSEFRGPTNEKLFF; CDR3 DNA: TGTGCCAGCAGTGAGTTCAGGGGGCCGACTAATGAAAAACTGTTTTTT
D gene: -; V gene: TRBV12-2; clone size: -; J gene: TRBJ2-5; CDR3 protein: CASRLEVRDKLGGTSPLETQYF; CDR3 DNA: TGTGCAAGTCGCTTAGAGGTTCGAGACAAGCTTGGAGGGACTAGCCCCTTAGAGACCCAGTACTTC
D gene: -; V gene: TRBV5-6; clone size: -; J gene: TRBJ2-2; CDR3 protein: CASSLALTTGELFF; CDR3 DNA: TGTGCCAGCAGCTTGGCCCTTACCACCGGGGAGCTGTTTTTT
D gene: TRBD1; V gene: TRBV9; clone size: -; J gene: TRBJ2-5; CDR3 protein: CASSPQGARAGETQYF; CDR3 DNA: TGTGCCAGCAGCCCTCAGGGGGCGAGGGCTGGGGAGACCCAGTACTTC
D gene: -; V gene: TRBV29-1; clone size: once; J gene: TRBJ2-5; CDR3 protein: CSVETRRDWALGTQYF; CDR3 DNA: TGCAGCGTTGAAACCCGAAGAGACTGGGCATTGGGGACCCAGTACTTC
D gene: -; V gene: TRBV7-6; clone size: -; J gene: TRBJ1-1; CDR3 protein: CASSLRPFTEAFF; CDR3 DNA: TGTGCCAGCAGCTTACGGCCCTTTACTGAAGCTTTCTTT
D gene: -; V gene: TRBV19; clone size: -; J gene: TRBJ2-1; CDR3 protein: CASNSDGQTYNEQFF; CDR3 DNA: TGTGCCAGTAACTCCGACGGGCAAACCTACAATGAGCAGTTCTTC
D gene: TRBD1; V gene: TRBV29-1; clone size: -; J gene: TRBJ1-2; CDR3 protein: CSVEVGTGDYGYTF; CDR3 DNA: TGCAGCGTTGAAGTGGGGACAGGGGACTATGGCTACACCTTC
D gene: -; V gene: TRBV5-1; clone size: -; J gene: TRBJ2-3; CDR3 protein: CASSLDLASEADTQYF; CDR3 DNA: TGCGCCAGCAGCTTGGATCTGGCGTCAGAGGCAGATACGCAGTATTTT
D gene: TRBD1; V gene: TRBV6-1; clone size: -; J gene: TRBJ1-5; CDR3 protein: CASSEAAQGYQPQHF; CDR3 DNA: TGTGCCAGCAGTGAAGCCGCACAGGGGTACCAGCCCCAGCATTTT
D gene: TRBD2; V gene: TRBV28; clone size: -; J gene: TRBJ2-5; CDR3 protein: CASSPPLLAGEETQYF; CDR3 DNA: TGTGCCAGCAGTCCCCCGTTGTTAGCGGGGGAAGAGACCCAGTACTTC
D gene: TRBD2; V gene: TRBV7-9; clone size: -; J gene: TRBJ2-1; CDR3 protein: CASSPKRGRGNEQFF; CDR3 DNA: TGTGCCAGCAGCCCAAAGCGCGGGAGGGGCAATGAGCAGTTCTTC
D gene: -; V gene: TRBV28; clone size: -; J gene: TRBJ2-5; CDR3 protein: CASSLSGTSRETQYF; CDR3 DNA: TGTGCCAGCAGTTTATCGGGGACATCAAGGGAGACCCAGTACTTC
D gene: TRBD1; V gene: TRBV9; clone size: -; J gene: TRBJ1-3; CDR3 protein: CASSGQGNSGNTIYF; CDR3 DNA: TGTGCCAGCTCAGGACAGGGCAACTCTGGAAACACCATATATTTT
D gene: TRBD1; V gene: TRBV6-1; clone size: -; J gene: TRBJ1-2; CDR3 protein: CASRGQGKGGYTF; CDR3 DNA: TGTGCCAGCAGAGGACAGGGAAAGGGCGGCTACACCTTC
D gene: -; V gene: TRBV5-1; clone size: -; J gene: TRBJ2-3; CDR3 protein: CASSLTGQRTDTQYF; CDR3 DNA: TGCGCCAGCAGCTTGACAGGACAACGCACAGATACGCAGTATTTT
D gene: TRBD1; V gene: TRBV7-9; clone size: -; J gene: TRBJ2-7; CDR3 protein: CASSSRGTGGNEQYF; CDR3 DNA: TGTGCCAGCAGCTCCAGAGGGACAGGGGGCAACGAGCAGTACTTC
D gene: TRBD2; V gene: TRBV13; clone size: once; J gene: TRBJ2-3; CDR3 protein: CASSLSRTSGTDTQYF; CDR3 DNA: TGTGCCAGCAGCTTGAGTAGGACTAGCGGCACAGATACGCAGTATTTT
D gene: -; V gene: TRBV20-1; clone size: -; J gene: TRBJ1-1; CDR3 protein: CSARLYTEAFF; CDR3 DNA: TGCAGTGCTCGCTTATACACTGAAGCTTTCTTT
D gene: -; V gene: TRBV12-5; clone size: -; J gene: TRBJ2-2; CDR3 protein: CASGLVRDTNTGELFF; CDR3 DNA: TGTGCTAGTGGTTTGGTACGGGACACGAACACCGGGGAGCTGTTTTTT
D gene: TRBD2; V gene: TRBV9; clone size: -; J gene: TRBJ2-1; CDR3 protein: CASSPGLDHNEQFF; CDR3 DNA: TGTGCCAGCAGCCCCGGACTAGACCACAATGAGCAGTTCTTC
D gene: -; V gene: TRBV6-5; clone size: -; J gene: TRBJ2-1; CDR3 protein: CASSYSRDGDDEQFF; CDR3 DNA: TGTGCCAGCAGTTACTCCCGCGATGGAGACGATGAGCAGTTCTTC
D gene: -; V gene: TRBV19; clone size: -; J gene: TRBJ1-4; CDR3 protein: CASSKTTAPTNEKLFF; CDR3 DNA: TGTGCCAGTAGTAAGACAACCGCGCCAACTAATGAAAAACTGTTTTTT
D gene: TRBD2; V gene: TRBV4-2; clone size: -; J gene: TRBJ2-3; CDR3 protein: CASSPRAGRFTDTQYF; CDR3 DNA: TGTGCCAGCAGCCCGAGAGCGGGGCGCTTCACAGATACGCAGTATTTT
D gene: -; V gene: TRBV4-2; clone size: once; J gene: TRBJ1-2; CDR3 protein: CASSQDGRVSPNYGYTF; CDR3 DNA: TGTGCCAGCAGCCAAGATGGGAGGGTATCTCCTAACTATGGCTACACCTTC
D gene: TRBD2; V gene: TRBV27; clone size: -; J gene: TRBJ2-1; CDR3 protein: CASSLGLAGEQFF; CDR3 DNA: TGTGCCAGCAGTTTAGGACTAGCGGGCGAGCAGTTCTTC
D gene: -; V gene: TRBV28; clone size: -; J gene: TRBJ1-4; CDR3 protein: CASITRMEEEEKLFF; CDR3 DNA: TGTGCCAGCATCACCCGCATGGAAGAGGAAGAAAAACTGTTTTTT
D gene: -; V gene: TRBV12-1; clone size: -; J gene: TRBJ2-5; CDR3 protein: CASSAGTSGDFMGETQYF; CDR3 DNA: TGTGCCAGCAGCGCCGGGACTAGCGGGGATTTCATGGGAGAGACCCAGTACTTC
D gene: -; V gene: TRBV4-3; clone size: -; J gene: TRBJ1-1; CDR3 protein: CASSQDAVSEAFF; CDR3 DNA: TGCGCCAGCAGCCAAGATGCGGTATCTGAAGCTTTCTTT
D gene: -; V gene: TRBV19; clone size: -; J gene: TRBJ2-1; CDR3 protein: CASSISMSYNEQFF; CDR3 DNA: TGTGCCAGTAGTATCTCCATGTCGTACAATGAGCAGTTCTTC
D gene: TRBD1; V gene: TRBV5-1; clone size: -; J gene: TRBJ2-7; CDR3 protein: CASSFPVTGTGGYEQYF; CDR3 DNA: TGCGCCAGCAGCTTCCCTGTCACCGGGACAGGGGGCTACGAGCAGTACTTC
D gene: -; V gene: TRBV1; clone size: -; J gene: TRBJ2-1; CDR3 protein: CTSSQECGSNEQFF; CDR3 DNA: TGCACCAGCAGCCAAGAGTGTGGGAGTAATGAGCAGTTCTTC
D gene: -; V gene: TRBV2; clone size: few; J gene: TRBJ2-5; CDR3 protein: CASRLSRSFQETQYF; CDR3 DNA: TGTGCCAGCAGGCTGTCCCGGTCCTTCCAAGAGACCCAGTACTTC